This T cell receptor (beta chain) was profiled in a study of blood T cell repertoires in COVID-19. Turning to the study itself: Samples of COVID-19 (acute and convalescent) were obtained from the United States, Italy and Spain. The analysed material was cDNA or gDNA that came from T cells, B-cell-depleted T cells, or PBMCs.

As handled by the study authors: Scientists estimated how many nucleated cells there were by amplifying reference gene primers. Generated by immunoSEQ multiplex PCR, the TCRdb table keeps only in-frame clones and is missing some. That table is the source of V, J and clone size, and D and trimming were worked out from the DNA. The repertoire consists of about 72,000 clones, with 70% to 90% occurring once and the leading ten covering around 9.9%. The CDR3 is made up of 15 amino acids. Germline V gene data show CDR1 as MNHEY and CDR2 as SVGAGI. V gave up 0 bases and J gave up 5 bases, with 13 bases separating them.

The sequence derives from a man aged 70 or older with active or convalescent COVID-19. Sequences were obtained from peripheral blood. V is TRBV6-5 and J is TRBJ1-1; D gene uncertain. CDR3 sequence (DNA): TGTGCCAGCAGTTACTCGAGTAAGGGCGGGACTGAAGCTTTCTTT. Translated: CASSYSSKGGTEAFF.